The 28 T cell receptor beta chains reported below all come from one sample, sequenced in a study of radiotherapy plus CTLA-4 blockade in lung cancer (dated by TCRdb to 2017 to 2018). Preparation of the library involved the immunoSEQ multiplex PCR assay. Held by TCRdb, this immuneACCESS table contains in-frame sequences only and omits some clones. Under half of the omission traces to an unresolved V gene where checked; the cause of the rest is unknown. The sample table holds 65,000 to 95,000 clones, of which roughly 87% were seen once. The ten largest clones add up to 40% of the sample. The sequencing here drew on peripheral blood, taken from a patient treated with radiotherapy plus ipilimumab. Receptors originate from a human donor with non-small cell lung cancer that progressed on radiotherapy plus ipilimumab.

The chain recombines TRBV14 with TRBJ2-1; D perhaps matches TRBD2 (6 bases). Between the trimmed V and J ends, which lost 1 base and 0 bases, there was a span of 10 bases. Germline V gene lookup returns CDR1 SGHDN and CDR2 FVKESK. The CDR3 totals 16 residues. This CDR3 is CASSQGGTLSYNEQFF. The CDR3 bases are TGTGCCAGCAGCCAAGGCGGGACTCTCTCCTACAATGAGCAGTTCTTC.

The chain combines TRBV27 with TRBJ2-2, with 9 positions matching TRBD2. The CDR3 spans 18 residues. The V gene's germline CDR1 is MNHEY and CDR2 SMNVEV (reference sequence). The V and J ends lost 4 bases and 4 bases, in that order; junction bases with no gene match: 13. The DNA of the CDR3 is TGTGCCAGCAGTTGGGATTTTAGCGGGAGCCGCTCCACCGGGGAGCTGTTTTTT. The encoded protein is CASSWDFSGSRSTGELFF.

The chain is built from TRBV5-4 and TRBJ1-3; 10 bases are a match to TRBD1. The CDR3 runs 17 residues. Per germline, CDR1 SGHNT and CDR2 YYREEE (reference sequence). Losses at the gene ends were 4 bases for V and 0 bases for J; bases not matched to a gene: 7. In DNA, the CDR3 is TGTGCCAGCAGCGCCCGGGACAGGGGCCTCTCTGGAAACACCATATATTTT. It encodes CASSARDRGLSGNTIYF.

V gene TRBV5-6 combines with J gene TRBJ2-5; 9 bases agree with TRBD1. CDR3 length equals 14 residues. V shed 4 bases, J shed 5 bases, and the junction held 6 bases outside the gene matches. Germline V gives CDR1 SGHDT, CDR2 YYEEEE. CDR3 sequence (DNA): TGTGCCAGCAGCCCAATCGGACAGGGGGAGACCCAGTACTTC. This sequence encodes CASSPIGQGETQYF.

The CDR3 protein is CASSPLGDRGYTGELFF. DNA of the CDR3: TGTGCCAGCAGCCCTTTGGGGGACAGGGGATACACCGGGGAGCTGTTTTTT. The V call is TRBV5-6, the J call TRBJ2-2; 10 positions agree with TRBD1. Germline CDR1 SGHDT, CDR2 YYEEEE. The CDR3 is made up of 17 amino acids. J was trimmed by 3 bases and V by 4 bases; bases with no gene match: 9.

V gene TRBV13 combines with J gene TRBJ2-2; D not certain. This CDR3 is 13 amino acids long. Germline CDR1 is PRHDT and CDR2 is FYEKMQ (reference sequence). V dropped 5 bases and J dropped 0 bases, with 4 bases sitting between them. CDR3 coding DNA: TGTGCCAGCAGCCAATCGAACACCGGGGAGCTGTTTTTT. Protein: CASSQSNTGELFF. The variable domain in full, completed from reference TRBV13 and TRBJ2-2, reads AAGVIQSPRHLIKEKRETATLKCYPIPRHDTVYWYQQGPGQDPQFLISFYEKMQSDKGSIPDRFSAQQFSDYHSELNMSSLELGDSALYFCASSQSNTGELFFGEGSRLTVL.

As DNA, the CDR3 is TGTGCCAGCAGTGAACAGGGTTTGGACAATGAGCAGTTCTTC. As protein: CASSEQGLDNEQFF. This chain links TRBV6-5 with TRBJ2-1, with D tentatively TRBD1 (6 bases). The CDR3 is 14 residues long. V was clipped by 5 bases and J by 5 bases, with 13 bases between them. Germline V gene data show CDR1 as MNHEY and CDR2 as SVGAGI.

The chain has TRBV6-5 and TRBJ2-1; 15 nucleotides align to TRBD2. This CDR3 is built from 15 residues. Germline-derived CDR1 and CDR2 are MNHEY and SVGAGI. Trimming took 6 bases from V and 5 from J; bases not matched to a gene: 2. CDR3 in amino acids: CASRGLAGGDNEQFF. In nucleotides, the CDR3 is TGTGCCAGCAGAGGACTAGCGGGAGGGGACAATGAGCAGTTCTTC.

The chain joins TRBV5-1 to TRBJ2-3, with 7 bases fitting TRBD2. Germline CDR1 SGHRS, CDR2 YFSETQ. This CDR3 is 13 amino acids long. With V trimmed by 5 bases and J by 4 bases, 4 bases remained unmatched. CDR3 sequence reads: CASRGGGPDTQYF. For the CDR3, the DNA is TGCGCCAGCAGGGGCGGGGGTCCAGATACGCAGTATTTT.

Regarding this clone: The same CDR3 is also encoded by other DNA sequences in this sample. Here the CDR3 reads CAWRTPGQKFYGYTF. The CDR3 DNA reads TGTGCCTGGAGGACTCCGGGACAGAAATTCTATGGCTACACCTTC. The chain links TRBV30 to TRBJ1-2; 7 nucleotides agree with TRBD1. The CDR3 spans 15 residues. Germline CDR1 and CDR2: GTSNPN and SVGIG (reference sequence). The junction had 11 bases not matched to a gene; V was cut back by 3 bases and J by 4 bases. Combining the CDR3 with reference TRBV30 and TRBJ1-2 gives the whole variable domain SQTIHQWPATLVQPVGSPLSLECTVEGTSNPNLYWYRQAAGRGLQLLFYSVGIGQISSEVPQNLSASRPQDRQFILSSKKLLLSDSGFYLCAWRTPGQKFYGYTFGSGTRLTVV.

The CDR3 reads CASSEDFGGVDTQYF. The CDR3 DNA reads TGTGCCAGCAGTGAAGATTTTGGCGGGGTAGATACGCAGTATTTT. V usage is TRBV25-1 and J usage is TRBJ2-3; D perhaps matches TRBD2 (6 bases). The V end lost 2 bases, the J end lost 5 bases, and 14 bases lay between the germline ends. This CDR3 region has 15 residues. Germline CDR1 reads MGHDK; CDR2 reads SYGVNS.

The chain is built from TRBV15 and TRBJ1-1; D unresolved. V lost 1 base, J lost 0 bases, and 6 bases lay in between. The CDR3 runs to 14 residues. Germline assignment: CDR1 LNHNV and CDR2 YYDKDF (reference sequence). CDR3: CATSRGMLNTEAFF. In DNA, the CDR3 is TGTGCCACCAGCAGAGGGATGTTGAACACTGAAGCTTTCTTT. Full variable domain (remainder filled in from reference TRBV15 and TRBJ1-1): DAMVIQNPRYQVTQFGKPVTLSCSQTLNHNVMYWYQQKSSQAPKLLFHYYDKDFNNEADTPDNFQSRRPNTSFCFLDIRSPGLGDTAMYLCATSRGMLNTEAFFGQGTRLTVV.

This chain links TRBV19 with TRBJ2-3; D perhaps matches TRBD2 (5 bases). Germline assignment: CDR1 LNHDA and CDR2 SQIVND (reference sequence). Trimming left V 10 bases short and J 2 bases short, with 7 bases between. The CDR3 is 11 amino acids. The CDR3 sequence is CATGNTDTQYF. In DNA form, the CDR3 reads TGTGCCACGGGGAACACAGATACGCAGTATTTT. The full variable domain, completed using reference TRBV19 and TRBJ2-3, is DGGITQSPKYLFRKEGQNVTLSCEQNLNHDAMYWYRQDPGQGLRLIYYSQIVNDFQKGDIAEGYSVSREKKESFPLTVTSAQKNPTAFYLCATGNTDTQYFGPGTRLTVL.

The V gene is TRBV7-2, the J gene TRBJ2-1; D remains ambiguous. This CDR3 comprises 13 residues. Germline-derived CDR1 and CDR2 are SGHTA and FQGNSA. The V gene lost 5 bases and the J gene lost 8 bases, with 13 bases spanning the gap. CDR3 nucleotide sequence: TGTGCCAGCAGCCTCCGGTCCGGAGATGAGCAGTTCTTC. Its protein product is CASSLRSGDEQFF. The entire variable domain, with the rest obtained from reference TRBV7-2 and TRBJ2-1, is as follows: GAGVSQSPSNKVTEKGKDVELRCDPISGHTALYWYRQSLGQGLEFLIYFQGNSAPDKSGLPSDRFSAERTGGSVSTLTIQRTQQEDSAVYLCASSLRSGDEQFFGPGTRLTVL.

The rearrangement links TRBV19 to TRBJ2-2; 16 bases fit TRBD2. The CDR3 extends over 19 amino acids. V was clipped by 3 bases and J by 0 bases; unmatched bases: 4. Germline CDR1 reads LNHDA; CDR2 reads SQIVND (reference sequence). CDR3 nucleotide sequence: TGTGCCAGTAGTATTTTTGGGACTAGCGGGAGGGCGAACACCGGGGAGCTGTTTTTT. This translates into CASSIFGTSGRANTGELFF.

This clone was found a few times. In DNA form, the CDR3 reads TGCGCCAGCAGCTTGGAACGTAGCACAGATACGCAGTATTTT. Its translation is CASSLERSTDTQYF. The chain employs TRBV5-1 and TRBJ2-3; no reliable D call. The germline V gene encodes CDR1 SGHRS and CDR2 YFSETQ. The CDR3 sequence is 14 residues long. The germline V and J ends were trimmed by 0 bases and 0 bases, with 5 bases remaining between them. The variable domain in full, with the rest retrieved from reference TRBV5-1 and TRBJ2-3, is KAGVTQTPRYLIKTRGQQVTLSCSPISGHRSVSWYQQTPGQGLQFLFEYFSETQRNKGNFPGRFSGRQFSNSRSEMNVSTLELGDSALYLCASSLERSTDTQYFGPGTRLTVL.

This clone was seen a few times. A far more abundant clone sits one base away, making this likely a read error. The rearrangement uses TRBV7-6 and TRBJ2-7; D assignment may be TRBD1 or TRBD2 (6 bases each). The CDR3 is 17 amino acids. V was shortened by 3 bases and J by 3 bases, with 21 bases between the two germline ends. The germline V gene encodes CDR1 SGHVS and CDR2 FNYEAQ. The CDR3 loop is CASSFEGGLGGYYEQYF. The CDR3 DNA sequence: TGTGCCAGCAGCTTTGAGGGGGGTTTGGGCGGGTACTACGAGCAGTACTTC.

This clone was observed once. The chain recombines TRBV7-6 with TRBJ1-3; TRBD1 aligns across 8 bases. V lost 2 bases to trimming and J lost 4 bases; unmatched junction nucleotides: 4. Germline-derived CDR1 and CDR2 are SGHVS and FNYEAQ. This CDR3 region has 15 residues. CDR3 protein: CASSLQGALGNTIYF. DNA of the CDR3: TGTGCCAGCAGCTTACAGGGGGCACTGGGAAACACCATATATTTT.

The chain recombines TRBV28 with TRBJ1-2; D unresolved. This CDR3 has 10 residues. The germline CDR1 and CDR2 sequences are MDHEN and SYDVKM. Trimming took 10 bases from V and 4 from J, leaving 7 bases between them. CDR3 sequence: CATYFYGYTF. The CDR3 DNA sequence: TGTGCCACCTATTTCTATGGCTACACCTTC.

The chain uses TRBV2 and TRBJ2-3, with 10 bases lining up with TRBD2. J lost 3 bases, V lost 7 bases, and 4 bases had no gene match. The CDR3 has 14 amino acids. Germline V gene data show CDR1 as SNHLY and CDR2 as FYNNEI. The chain's CDR3 is CASILAGVTDTQYF. The CDR3 nucleotides are TGTGCCAGCATTCTAGCGGGAGTAACAGATACGCAGTATTTT.

This clone has more than one count but fewer than ten. This chain connects TRBV7-3 to TRBJ2-1, with D unclear. This CDR3 comprises 12 residues. From germline, CDR1 is SGHTA and CDR2 FQGTGA. The V end lost 4 bases, the J end lost 7 bases, and 8 bases lay between the germline ends. Here the CDR3 DNA reads TGTGCCAGCAGCTCTGGTAGAAATGAGCAGTTCTTC. Translating gives CASSSGRNEQFF.

The V gene is TRBV5-1, the J gene TRBJ2-1; the D is unclear. V was trimmed by 1 base and J by 0 bases, leaving 11 bases between them. Germline CDR1 is SGHRS and CDR2 is YFSETQ. The CDR3 is 16 residues long. DNA for the CDR3: TGCGCCAGCAGCTTGCGCTCCGGTAGCTCCTACAATGAGCAGTTCTTC. Protein: CASSLRSGSSYNEQFF.

The chain combines TRBV28 with TRBJ1-6; 10 bases fit TRBD1. Germline CDR1 reads MDHEN; CDR2 reads SYDVKM. The ends lost 6 bases at V and 7 bases at J; junction bases unmatched: 6. The CDR3 is 15 amino acids. The CDR3 bases are TGTGCCAGCAGCCCGGGACAGGGGAGGAATTCACCCCTCCACTTT. Protein product: CASSPGQGRNSPLHF.

J is TRBJ2-2 and V is TRBV6-5, with no clear D. The CDR3 loop spans 12 amino acids. Germline loops: CDR1 MNHEY, CDR2 SVGAGI. Trimming pared 4 bases from V and 4 bases from J, leaving 4 bases between. Here the CDR3 reads CASSLRTGELFF. In nucleotides, the CDR3 is TGTGCCAGCAGTTTGCGCACCGGGGAGCTGTTTTTT.

Notes on this clone: This sample includes further DNA sequences coding for the same CDR3. This rearrangement joins TRBV19 to TRBJ2-5, with TRBD2 as a possible D gene (6 bases). Germline assignment: CDR1 LNHDA and CDR2 SQIVND (reference sequence). CDR3 size: 14 residues. V shed 1 base and J shed 4 bases, with 10 bases lying between them. The CDR3 is CASSIAGVGETQYF. The CDR3 DNA is TGTGCCAGTAGTATAGCGGGAGTAGGAGAGACCCAGTACTTC.

The chain has TRBV7-6 and TRBJ1-2; 11 nucleotides match TRBD1. The V gene's germline CDR1 is SGHVS and CDR2 FNYEAQ. The CDR3 spans 16 residues. Trimming took 4 bases from V and 1 from J; bases not matched to a gene: 5. Here the CDR3 reads CASSWDRGGLNYGYTF. Here the CDR3 DNA reads TGTGCCAGCAGCTGGGACAGGGGGGGCCTTAACTATGGCTACACCTTC.

This clone was recorded a few times. The V gene is TRBV28, the J gene TRBJ2-7; 14 nucleotides agree with TRBD2. In germline, CDR1 is MDHEN, CDR2 SYDVKM. CDR3 length equals 15 residues. V trimming: 4 bases; J trimming: 5 bases; junction bases outside the gene matches: 4. CDR3 in amino acids: CASSSGTSGRHEQYV. DNA of the CDR3: TGTGCCAGCAGTTCAGGGACTAGCGGGAGACACGAGCAGTACGTC.

The rearrangement links TRBV4-2 to TRBJ2-1, with D perhaps matching TRBD1 (5 bases). The germline V and J ends were trimmed by 0 bases and 2 bases, with 8 bases remaining between them. This CDR3 has 15 amino acids. In germline, CDR1 is LGHNA, CDR2 YNFKEQ. The CDR3 here is CASSQEGPPYNEQFF. The DNA for the CDR3 is TGTGCCAGCAGCCAAGAGGGGCCACCCTACAATGAGCAGTTCTTC.